This TCR beta chain was obtained from a study of blood T cells in healthy people across ages. Findings and caveats of the study: No conclusive comparison of naive versus antigen-experienced cells was possible with unsorted PBMCs. Among long-lived donors, naive CD4+ cells were more numerous and diversity higher than in aged donors. Estimated diversity that came from one million T cells was considered an underestimate.

The V gene end was trimmed by 3 bases and the J gene end by 7 bases; junction bases not matched to a gene: 13. The V gene's germline CDR1 is DFQATT and CDR2 SNEGSKA (reference sequence). CDR3 size: 15 residues. It was with a sample-barcoded 5' primer and a J-beta primer mix that a second PCR of roughly 7 to 12 cycles was run. TCRdb re-called the 5' RACE reads through MiXCR, storing one row per CDR3 protein. The table has about 1,500,000 distinct CDR3 sequences, approximately 30% seen once. No fewer than 6 million PBMCs went into each sample. This clonotype was detected a few times. Its antigen is not identified.

The TCR comes from a woman in her thirties in good health. The sequenced material came from blood. The V gene is TRBV20-1, the J gene TRBJ1-2; 8 nucleotides agree with TRBD1. For the CDR3, the DNA is TGCAGTGCTAGTCTCGGGGGGCAGGGGGCGCTTGGCTACACCTTC. Its protein is CSASLGGQGALGYTF.